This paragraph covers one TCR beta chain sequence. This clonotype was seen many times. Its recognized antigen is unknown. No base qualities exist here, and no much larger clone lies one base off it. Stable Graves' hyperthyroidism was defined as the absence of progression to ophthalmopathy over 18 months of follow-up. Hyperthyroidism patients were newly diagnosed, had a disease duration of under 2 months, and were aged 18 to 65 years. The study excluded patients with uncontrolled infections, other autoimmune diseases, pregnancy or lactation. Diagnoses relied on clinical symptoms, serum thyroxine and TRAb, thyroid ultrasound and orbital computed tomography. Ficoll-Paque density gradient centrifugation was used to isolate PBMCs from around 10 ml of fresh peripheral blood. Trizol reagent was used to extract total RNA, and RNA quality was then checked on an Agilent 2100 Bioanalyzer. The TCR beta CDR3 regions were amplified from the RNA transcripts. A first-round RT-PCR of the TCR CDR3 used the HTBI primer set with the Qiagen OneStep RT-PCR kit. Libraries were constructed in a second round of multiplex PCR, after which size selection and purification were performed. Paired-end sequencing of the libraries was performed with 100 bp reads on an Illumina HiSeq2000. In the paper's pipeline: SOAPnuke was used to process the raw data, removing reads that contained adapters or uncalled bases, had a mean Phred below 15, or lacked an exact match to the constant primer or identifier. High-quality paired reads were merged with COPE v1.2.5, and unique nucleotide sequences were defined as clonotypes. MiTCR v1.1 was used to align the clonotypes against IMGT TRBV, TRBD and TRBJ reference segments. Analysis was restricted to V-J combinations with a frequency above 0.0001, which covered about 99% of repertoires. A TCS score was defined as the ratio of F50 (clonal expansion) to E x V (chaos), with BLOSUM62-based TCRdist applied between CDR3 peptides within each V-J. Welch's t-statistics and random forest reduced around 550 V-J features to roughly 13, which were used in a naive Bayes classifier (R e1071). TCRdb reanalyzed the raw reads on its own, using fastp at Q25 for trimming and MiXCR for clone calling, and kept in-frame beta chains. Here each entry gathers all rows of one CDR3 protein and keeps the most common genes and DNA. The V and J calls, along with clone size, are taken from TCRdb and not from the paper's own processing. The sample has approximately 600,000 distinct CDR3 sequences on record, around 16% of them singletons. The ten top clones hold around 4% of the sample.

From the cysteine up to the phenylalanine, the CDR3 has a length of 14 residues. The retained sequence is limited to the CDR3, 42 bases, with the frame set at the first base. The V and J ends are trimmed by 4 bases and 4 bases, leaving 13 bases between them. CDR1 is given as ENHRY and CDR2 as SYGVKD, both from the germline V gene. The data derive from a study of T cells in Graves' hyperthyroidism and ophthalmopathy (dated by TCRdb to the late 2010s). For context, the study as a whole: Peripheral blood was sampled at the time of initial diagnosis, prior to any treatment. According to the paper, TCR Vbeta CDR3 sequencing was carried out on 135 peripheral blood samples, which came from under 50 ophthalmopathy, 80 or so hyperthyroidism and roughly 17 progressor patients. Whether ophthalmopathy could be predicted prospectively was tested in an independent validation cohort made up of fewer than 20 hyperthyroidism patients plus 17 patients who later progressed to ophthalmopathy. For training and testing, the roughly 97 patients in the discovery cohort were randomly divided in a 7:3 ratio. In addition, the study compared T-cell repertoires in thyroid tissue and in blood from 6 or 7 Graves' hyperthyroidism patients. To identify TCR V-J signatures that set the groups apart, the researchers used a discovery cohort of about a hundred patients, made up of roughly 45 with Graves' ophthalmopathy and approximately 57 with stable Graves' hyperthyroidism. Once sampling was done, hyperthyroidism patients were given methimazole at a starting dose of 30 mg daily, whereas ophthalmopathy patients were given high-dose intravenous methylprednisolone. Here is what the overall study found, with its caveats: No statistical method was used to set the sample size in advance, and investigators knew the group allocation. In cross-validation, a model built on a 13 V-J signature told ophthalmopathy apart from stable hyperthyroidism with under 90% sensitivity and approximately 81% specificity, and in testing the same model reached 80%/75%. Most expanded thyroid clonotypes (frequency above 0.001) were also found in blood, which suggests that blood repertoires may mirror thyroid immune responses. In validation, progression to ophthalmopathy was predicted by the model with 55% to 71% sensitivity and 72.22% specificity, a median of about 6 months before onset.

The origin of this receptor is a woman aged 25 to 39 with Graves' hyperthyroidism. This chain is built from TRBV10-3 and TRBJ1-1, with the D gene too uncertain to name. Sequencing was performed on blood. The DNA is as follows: TGTGCCATCAGTGGAACTACCGGGCTCACTGAAGCTTTCTTT. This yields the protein CAISGTTGLTEAFF.